The TCR beta chain under discussion was sequenced for a study of blood T cells in healthy people across ages. This CDR3 contains 14 residues. In germline, CDR1 is SNHLY, CDR2 FYNNEI. V was pared by 4 bases and J by 5 bases, with 5 bases of the junction left unmatched. Alongside a J-beta primer mix, a sample-barcoded 5' primer served in a second PCR lasting about 7 to 11 cycles. Samples each returned at least 3 million CDR3-containing paired-end reads. TCRdb re-analysed the 5' RACE reads in MiXCR, keeping a single row per CDR3 protein. The sample carries 2 million or so distinct CDR3 sequences, around half recorded once. Notes on the study in general: In older individuals, TCR beta diversity per million T cells was lower, falling roughly linearly with age. Compared with aged donors, long-lived donors showed fewer expanded clones, suggesting selection. It was found that TCR beta diversity correlated strongly with the percentage of naive T cells.

A word on this clonotype: Its target is not known.

This chain links TRBV2 with TRBJ2-7; TRBD1 aligns across 10 bases. The receptor was derived from a woman aged 40-49 years in good health. The specimen sequenced was blood. The CDR3 reads CASSVRQGANEQYF. The CDR3 bases are TGTGCCAGCAGTGTACGACAGGGGGCTAACGAGCAGTACTTC.